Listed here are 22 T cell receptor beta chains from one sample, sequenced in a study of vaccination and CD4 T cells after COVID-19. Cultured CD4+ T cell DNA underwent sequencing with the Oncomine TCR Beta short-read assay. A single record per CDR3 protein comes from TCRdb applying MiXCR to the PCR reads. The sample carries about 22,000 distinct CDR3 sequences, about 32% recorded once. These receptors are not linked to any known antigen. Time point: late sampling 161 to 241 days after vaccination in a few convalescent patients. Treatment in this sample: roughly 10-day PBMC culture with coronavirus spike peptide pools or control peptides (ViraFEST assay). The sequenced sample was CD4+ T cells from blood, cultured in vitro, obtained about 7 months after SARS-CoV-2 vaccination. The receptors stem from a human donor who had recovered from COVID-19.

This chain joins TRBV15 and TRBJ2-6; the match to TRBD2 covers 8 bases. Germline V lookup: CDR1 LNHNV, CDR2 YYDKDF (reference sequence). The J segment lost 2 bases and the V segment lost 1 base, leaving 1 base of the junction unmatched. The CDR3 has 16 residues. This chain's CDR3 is CATSRGAGAGANVLTF. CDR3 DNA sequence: TGTGCCACCAGCAGAGGAGCGGGAGCTGGGGCCAACGTCCTGACTTTC.

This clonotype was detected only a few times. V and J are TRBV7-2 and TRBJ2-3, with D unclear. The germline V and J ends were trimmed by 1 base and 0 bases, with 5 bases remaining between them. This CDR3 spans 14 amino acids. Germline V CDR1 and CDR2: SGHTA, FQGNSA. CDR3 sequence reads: CASSLGQSTDTQYF. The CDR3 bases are TGTGCCAGCAGCTTAGGGCAGAGCACAGATACGCAGTATTTT.

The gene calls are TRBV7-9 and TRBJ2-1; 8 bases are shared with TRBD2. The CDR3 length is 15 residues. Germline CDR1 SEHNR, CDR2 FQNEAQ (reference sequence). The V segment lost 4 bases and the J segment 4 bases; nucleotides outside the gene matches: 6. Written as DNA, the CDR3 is TGTGCCAGCAGCTCAACTAGCGGAAGATACAATGAGCAGTTCTTC. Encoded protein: CASSSTSGRYNEQFF. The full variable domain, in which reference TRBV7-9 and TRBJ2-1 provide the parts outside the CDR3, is DTGVSQNPRHKITKRGQNVTFRCDPISEHNRLYWYRQTLGQGPEFLTYFQNEAQLEKSRLLSDRFSAERPKGSFSTLEIQRTEQGDSAMYLCASSSTSGRYNEQFFGPGTRLTVL.

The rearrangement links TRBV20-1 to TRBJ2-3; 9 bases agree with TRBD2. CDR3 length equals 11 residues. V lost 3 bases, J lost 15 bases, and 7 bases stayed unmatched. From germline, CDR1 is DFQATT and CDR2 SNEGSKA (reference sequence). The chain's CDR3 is CSARGGTSLYF. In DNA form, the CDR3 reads TGCAGTGCTAGGGGGGGGACTAGCCTCTATTTT.

The chain's CDR3 is CSVLADQTYEQYF. The CDR3 DNA reads as TGCAGCGTACTAGCGGATCAGACCTACGAGCAGTACTTC. V and J are TRBV29-1 and TRBJ2-7; TRBD2 aligns across 8 bases. This CDR3 spans 13 amino acids. The germline CDR1 and CDR2 sequences are SQVTM and ANQGSEA. V shed 6 bases and J 2 bases; nucleotides not matched to a gene: 6.

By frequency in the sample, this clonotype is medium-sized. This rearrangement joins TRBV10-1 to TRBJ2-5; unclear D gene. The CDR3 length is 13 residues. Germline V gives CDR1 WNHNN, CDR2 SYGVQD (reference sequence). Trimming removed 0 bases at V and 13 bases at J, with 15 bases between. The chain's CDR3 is CASSESGSPARYF. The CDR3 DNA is TGCGCCAGCAGTGAGTCGGGCAGCCCAGCTCGGTACTTC.

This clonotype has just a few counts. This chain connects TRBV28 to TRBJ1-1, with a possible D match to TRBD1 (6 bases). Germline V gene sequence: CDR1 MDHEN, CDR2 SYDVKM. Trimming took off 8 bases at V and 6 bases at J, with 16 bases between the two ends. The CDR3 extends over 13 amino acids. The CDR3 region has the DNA TGTGCCAGCCGTCCTGGGGGGCGGCCTGAAGCTTTCTTT. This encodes CASRPGGRPEAFF.

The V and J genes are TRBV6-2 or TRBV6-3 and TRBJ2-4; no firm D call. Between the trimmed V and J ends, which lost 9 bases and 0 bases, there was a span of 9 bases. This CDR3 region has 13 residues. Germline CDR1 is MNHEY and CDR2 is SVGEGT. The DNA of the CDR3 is TGTGCCAGTTGTGACCTAGCCAAAAACATTCAGTACTTC. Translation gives CASCDLAKNIQYF.

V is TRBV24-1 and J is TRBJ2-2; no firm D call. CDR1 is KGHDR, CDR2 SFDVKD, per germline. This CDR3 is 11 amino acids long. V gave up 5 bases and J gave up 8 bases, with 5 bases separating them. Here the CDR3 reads CATSVRGELFF. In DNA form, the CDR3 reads TGTGCCACCAGTGTAAGAGGGGAGCTGTTTTTT.

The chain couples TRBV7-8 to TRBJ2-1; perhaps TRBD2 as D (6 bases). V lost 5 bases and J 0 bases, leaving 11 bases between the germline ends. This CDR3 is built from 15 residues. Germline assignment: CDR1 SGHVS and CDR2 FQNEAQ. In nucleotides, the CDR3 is TGTGCCAGCAGCACTCGGGACTCCTCCTACAATGAGCAGTTCTTC. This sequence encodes CASSTRDSSYNEQFF.

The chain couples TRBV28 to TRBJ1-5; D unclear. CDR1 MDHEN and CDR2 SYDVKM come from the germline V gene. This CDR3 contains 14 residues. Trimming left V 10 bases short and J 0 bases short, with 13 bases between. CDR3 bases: TGTGCCACCTTTGTGGGATATAGCAATCAGCCCCAGCATTTT. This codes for CATFVGYSNQPQHF.

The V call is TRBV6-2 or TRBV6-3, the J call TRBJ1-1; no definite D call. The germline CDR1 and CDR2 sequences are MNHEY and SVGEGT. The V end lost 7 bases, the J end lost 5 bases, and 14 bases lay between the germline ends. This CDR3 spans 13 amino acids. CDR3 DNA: TGTGCCAGCACTCGAATCGTGGAAACTGAAGCTTTCTTT. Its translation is CASTRIVETEAFF.

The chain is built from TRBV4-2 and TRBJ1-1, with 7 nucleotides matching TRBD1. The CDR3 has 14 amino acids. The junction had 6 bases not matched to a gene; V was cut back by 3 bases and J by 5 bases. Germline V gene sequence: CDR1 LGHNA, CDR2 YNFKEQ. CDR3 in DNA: TGTGCCAGCAGCCAGTTAACAGGGGAAACTGAAGCTTTCTTT. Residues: CASSQLTGETEAFF.

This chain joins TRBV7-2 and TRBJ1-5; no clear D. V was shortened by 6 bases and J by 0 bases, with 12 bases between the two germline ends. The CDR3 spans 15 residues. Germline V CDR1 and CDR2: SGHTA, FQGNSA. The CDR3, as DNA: TGTGCCAGCAGACCCACCGGCGGTAGCAATCAGCCCCAGCATTTT. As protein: CASRPTGGSNQPQHF.

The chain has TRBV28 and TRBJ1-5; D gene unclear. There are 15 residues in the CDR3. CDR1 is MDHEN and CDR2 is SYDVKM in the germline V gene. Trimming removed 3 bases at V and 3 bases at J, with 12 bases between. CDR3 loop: CASSFRTGVNQPQHF. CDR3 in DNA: TGTGCCAGCAGTTTCCGGACGGGAGTCAATCAGCCCCAGCATTTT.

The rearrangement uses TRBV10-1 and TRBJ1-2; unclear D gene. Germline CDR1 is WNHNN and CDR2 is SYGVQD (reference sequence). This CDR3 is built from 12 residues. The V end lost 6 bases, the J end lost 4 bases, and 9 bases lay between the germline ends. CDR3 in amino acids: CASSSSIYGYTF. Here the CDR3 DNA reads TGCGCCAGCAGCTCGTCCATCTATGGCTACACCTTC.

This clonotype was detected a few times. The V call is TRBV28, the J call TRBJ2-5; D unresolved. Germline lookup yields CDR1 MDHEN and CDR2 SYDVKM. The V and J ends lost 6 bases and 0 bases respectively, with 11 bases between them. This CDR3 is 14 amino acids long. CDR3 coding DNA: TGTGCCAGCAGAGGGCATCTGAACCAAGAGACCCAGTACTTC. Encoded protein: CASRGHLNQETQYF.

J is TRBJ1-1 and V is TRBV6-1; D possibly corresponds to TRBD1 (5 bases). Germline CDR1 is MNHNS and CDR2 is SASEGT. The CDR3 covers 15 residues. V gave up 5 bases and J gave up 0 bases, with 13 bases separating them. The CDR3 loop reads CASSQSGTVNTEAFF. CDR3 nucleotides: TGTGCCAGCAGTCAGTCCGGGACTGTGAACACTGAAGCTTTCTTT.

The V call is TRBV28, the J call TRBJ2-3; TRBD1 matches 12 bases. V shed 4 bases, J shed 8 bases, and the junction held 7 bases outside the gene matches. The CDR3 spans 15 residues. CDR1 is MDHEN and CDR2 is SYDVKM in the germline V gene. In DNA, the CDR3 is TGTGCCAGCAGTTCACCGGGACAGGGGGCTGTTACGCAGTATTTT. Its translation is CASSSPGQGAVTQYF.

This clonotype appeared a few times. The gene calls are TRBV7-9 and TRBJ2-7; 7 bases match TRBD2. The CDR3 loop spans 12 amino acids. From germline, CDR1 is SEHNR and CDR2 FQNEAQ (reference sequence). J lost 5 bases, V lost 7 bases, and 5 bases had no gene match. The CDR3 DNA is TGTGCCAGCACCTCGCGGGAGAACGAGCAGTACTTC. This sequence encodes CASTSRENEQYF.

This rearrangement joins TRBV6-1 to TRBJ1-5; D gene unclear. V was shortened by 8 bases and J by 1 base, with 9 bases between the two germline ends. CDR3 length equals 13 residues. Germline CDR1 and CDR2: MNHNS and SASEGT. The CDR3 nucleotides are TGTGCCAGCTCCTCGGGGAGCAATCAGCCCCAGCATTTT. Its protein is CASSSGSNQPQHF.

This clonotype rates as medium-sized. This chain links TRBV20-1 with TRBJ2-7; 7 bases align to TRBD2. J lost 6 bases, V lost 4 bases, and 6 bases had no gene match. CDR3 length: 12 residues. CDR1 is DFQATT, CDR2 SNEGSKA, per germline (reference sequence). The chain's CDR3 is CSAKRGTTEQYF. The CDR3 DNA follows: TGCAGTGCTAAACGCGGGACTACCGAGCAGTACTTC.